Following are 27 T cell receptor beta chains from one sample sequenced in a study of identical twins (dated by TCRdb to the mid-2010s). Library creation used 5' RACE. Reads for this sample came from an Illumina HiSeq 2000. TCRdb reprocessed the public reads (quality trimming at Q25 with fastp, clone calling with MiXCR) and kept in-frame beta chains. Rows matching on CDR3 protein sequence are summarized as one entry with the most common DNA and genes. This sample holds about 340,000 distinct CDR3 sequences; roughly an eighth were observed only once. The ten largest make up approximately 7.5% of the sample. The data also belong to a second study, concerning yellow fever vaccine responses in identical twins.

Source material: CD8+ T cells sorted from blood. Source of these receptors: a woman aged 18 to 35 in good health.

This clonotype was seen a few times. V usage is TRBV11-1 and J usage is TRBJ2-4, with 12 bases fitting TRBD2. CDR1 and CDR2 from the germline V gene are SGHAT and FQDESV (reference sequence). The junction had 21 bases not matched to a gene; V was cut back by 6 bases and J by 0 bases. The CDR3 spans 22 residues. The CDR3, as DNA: TGTGCCAGCAGTGTTAGCAGCCCCCCACTAGCGGGGGGATATATAGCCAAAAACATTCAGTACTTC. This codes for CASSVSSPPLAGGYIAKNIQYF.

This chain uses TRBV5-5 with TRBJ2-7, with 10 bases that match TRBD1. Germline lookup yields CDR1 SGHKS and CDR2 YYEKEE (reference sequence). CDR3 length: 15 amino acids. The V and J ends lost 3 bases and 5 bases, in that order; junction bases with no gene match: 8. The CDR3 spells CASSWDRGGVHEQYV. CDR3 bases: TGTGCCAGCAGCTGGGACAGGGGAGGTGTACACGAGCAGTACGTC.

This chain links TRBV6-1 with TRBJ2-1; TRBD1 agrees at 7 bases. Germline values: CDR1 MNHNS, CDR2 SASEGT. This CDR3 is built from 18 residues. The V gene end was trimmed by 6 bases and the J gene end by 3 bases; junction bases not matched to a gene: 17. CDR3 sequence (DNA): TGTGCCAGCAGCGGGACAGCCTACACCGGTCGGTACTACAATGAGCAGTTCTTC. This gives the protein CASSGTAYTGRYYNEQFF.

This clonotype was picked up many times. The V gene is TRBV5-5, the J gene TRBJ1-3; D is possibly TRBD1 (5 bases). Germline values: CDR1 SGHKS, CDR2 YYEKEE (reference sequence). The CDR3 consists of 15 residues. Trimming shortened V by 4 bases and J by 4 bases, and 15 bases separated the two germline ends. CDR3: CASSPGISFGNTIYF. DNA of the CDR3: TGTGCCAGCAGCCCAGGGATTTCGTTCGGAAACACCATATATTTT.

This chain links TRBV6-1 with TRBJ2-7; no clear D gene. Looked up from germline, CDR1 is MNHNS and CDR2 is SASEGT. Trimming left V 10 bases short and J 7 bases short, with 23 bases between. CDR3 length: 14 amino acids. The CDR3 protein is CATTSLRPRLEQYF. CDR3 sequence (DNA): TGTGCCACCACGTCTCTCCGCCCACGCTTGGAGCAGTACTTC.

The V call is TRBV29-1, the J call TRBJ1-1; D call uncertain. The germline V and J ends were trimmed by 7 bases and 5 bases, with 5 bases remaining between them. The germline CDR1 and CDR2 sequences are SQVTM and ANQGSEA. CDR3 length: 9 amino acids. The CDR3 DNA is TGCAGCGCCGAGACTGAAGCTTTCTTT. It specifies CSAETEAFF.

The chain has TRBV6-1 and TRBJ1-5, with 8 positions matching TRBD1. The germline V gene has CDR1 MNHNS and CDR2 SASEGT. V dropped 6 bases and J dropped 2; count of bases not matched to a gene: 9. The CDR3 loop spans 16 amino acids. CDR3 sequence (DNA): TGTGCCAGCAGCCCGGCAGGGGGCTATGGCAATCAGCCCCAGCATTTT. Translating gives CASSPAGGYGNQPQHF.

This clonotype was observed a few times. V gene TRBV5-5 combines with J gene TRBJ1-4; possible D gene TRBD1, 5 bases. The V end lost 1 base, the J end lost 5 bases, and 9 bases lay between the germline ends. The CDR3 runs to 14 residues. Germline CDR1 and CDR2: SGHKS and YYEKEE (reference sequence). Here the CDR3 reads CASSLLGANEKLFF. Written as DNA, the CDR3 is TGTGCCAGCAGCTTGTTAGGGGCGAATGAAAAACTGTTTTTT.

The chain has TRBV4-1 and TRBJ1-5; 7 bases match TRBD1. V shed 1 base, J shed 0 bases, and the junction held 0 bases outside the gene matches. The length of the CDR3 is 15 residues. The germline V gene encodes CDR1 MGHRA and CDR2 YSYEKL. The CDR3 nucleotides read TGCGCCAGCAGCCAAGGACAGGGTAGCAATCAGCCCCAGCATTTT. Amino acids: CASSQGQGSNQPQHF.

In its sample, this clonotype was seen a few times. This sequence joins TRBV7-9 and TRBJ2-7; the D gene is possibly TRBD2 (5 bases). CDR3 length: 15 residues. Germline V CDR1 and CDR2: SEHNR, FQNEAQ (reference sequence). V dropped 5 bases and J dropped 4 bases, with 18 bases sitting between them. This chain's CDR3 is CASSRSGSPGYEQYV. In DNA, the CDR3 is TGTGCCAGCAGCAGGTCGGGTTCCCCGGGATACGAGCAGTACGTC.

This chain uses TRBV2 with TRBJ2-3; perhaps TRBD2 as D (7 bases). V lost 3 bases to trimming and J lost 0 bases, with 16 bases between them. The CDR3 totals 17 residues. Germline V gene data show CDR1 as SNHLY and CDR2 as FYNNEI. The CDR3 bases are TGTGCCAGCAGTGATAGGGGGGTTAGCGGGAGCACAGATACGCAGTATTTT. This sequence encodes CASSDRGVSGSTDTQYF.

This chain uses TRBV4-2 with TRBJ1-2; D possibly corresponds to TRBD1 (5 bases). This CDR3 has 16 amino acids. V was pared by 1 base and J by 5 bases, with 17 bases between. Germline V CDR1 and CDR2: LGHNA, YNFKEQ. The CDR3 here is CASSQAYAGSAYGYTF. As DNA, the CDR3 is TGTGCCAGCAGCCAAGCGTATGCAGGGTCGGCATATGGCTACACCTTC.

CDR3 protein: CSASPEDRISYNEQFF. In DNA, the CDR3 is TGCAGTGCTAGCCCGGAGGACCGAATCAGCTACAATGAGCAGTTCTTC. The J gene is TRBJ2-1, the V gene TRBV20-1; TRBD2 might be the D (5 bases). Germline V CDR1 and CDR2: DFQATT, SNEGSKA (reference sequence). Trimming pared 3 bases from V and 3 bases from J, leaving 18 bases between. The CDR3 covers 16 residues.

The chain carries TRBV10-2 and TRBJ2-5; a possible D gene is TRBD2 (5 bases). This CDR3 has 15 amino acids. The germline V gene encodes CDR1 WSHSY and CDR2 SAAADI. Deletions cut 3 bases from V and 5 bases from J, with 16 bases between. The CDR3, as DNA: TGCGCCAGCAGTGATCTCGCAGCCACGGGGGAGACCCAGTACTTC. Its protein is CASSDLAATGETQYF.

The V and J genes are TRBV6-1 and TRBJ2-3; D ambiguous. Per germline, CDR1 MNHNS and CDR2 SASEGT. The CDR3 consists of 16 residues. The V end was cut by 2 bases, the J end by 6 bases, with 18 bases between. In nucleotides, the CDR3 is TGTGCCAGCAGTGAATGGGCTTCTCCCCTCGCGGATACGCAGTATTTT. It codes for CASSEWASPLADTQYF.

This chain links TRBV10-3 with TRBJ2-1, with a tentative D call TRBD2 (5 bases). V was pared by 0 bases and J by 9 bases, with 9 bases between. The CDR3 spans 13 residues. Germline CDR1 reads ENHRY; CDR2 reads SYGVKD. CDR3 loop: CAISESIGSEQFF. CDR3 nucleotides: TGTGCCATCAGTGAGTCGATTGGGAGTGAGCAGTTCTTC.

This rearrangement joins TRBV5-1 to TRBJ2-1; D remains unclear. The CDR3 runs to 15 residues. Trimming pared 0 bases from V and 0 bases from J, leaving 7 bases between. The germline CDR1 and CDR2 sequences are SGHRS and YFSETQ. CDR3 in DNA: TGCGCCAGCAGCTTGGTGATTCACTCCTACAATGAGCAGTTCTTC. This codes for CASSLVIHSYNEQFF.

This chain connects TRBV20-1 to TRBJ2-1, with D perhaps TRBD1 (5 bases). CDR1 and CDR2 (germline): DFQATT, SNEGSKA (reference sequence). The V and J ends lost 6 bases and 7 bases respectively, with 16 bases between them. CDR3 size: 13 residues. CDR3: CSAWGTLGNEQFF. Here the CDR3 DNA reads TGCAGTGCGTGGGGCACTCTGGGTAATGAGCAGTTCTTC.

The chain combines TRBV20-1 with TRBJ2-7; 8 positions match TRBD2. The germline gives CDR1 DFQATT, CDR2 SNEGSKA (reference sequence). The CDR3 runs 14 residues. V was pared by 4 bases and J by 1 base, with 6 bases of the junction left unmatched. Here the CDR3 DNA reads TGCAGTGCTAACCGGGGGGGCCCATCCTACGAGCAGTACGTC. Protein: CSANRGGPSYEQYV.

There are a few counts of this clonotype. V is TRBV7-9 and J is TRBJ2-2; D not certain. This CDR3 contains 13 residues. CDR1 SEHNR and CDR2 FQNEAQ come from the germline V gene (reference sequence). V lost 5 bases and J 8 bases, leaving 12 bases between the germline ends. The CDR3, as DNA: TGTGCCAGCAGCCCCAAGGAACTTGGGGAGCTGTTTTTT. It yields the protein CASSPKELGELFF. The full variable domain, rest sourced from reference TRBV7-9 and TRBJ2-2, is DTGVSQNPRHKITKRGQNVTFRCDPISEHNRLYWYRQTLGQGPEFLTYFQNEAQLEKSRLLSDRFSAERPKGSFSTLEIQRTEQGDSAMYLCASSPKELGELFFGEGSRLTVL.

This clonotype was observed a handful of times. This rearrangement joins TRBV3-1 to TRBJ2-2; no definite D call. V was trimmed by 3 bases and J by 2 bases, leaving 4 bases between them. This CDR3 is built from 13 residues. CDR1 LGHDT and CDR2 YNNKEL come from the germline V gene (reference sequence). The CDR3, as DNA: TGTGCCAGCAGCCACAGTAACACCGGGGAGCTGTTTTTT. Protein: CASSHSNTGELFF.

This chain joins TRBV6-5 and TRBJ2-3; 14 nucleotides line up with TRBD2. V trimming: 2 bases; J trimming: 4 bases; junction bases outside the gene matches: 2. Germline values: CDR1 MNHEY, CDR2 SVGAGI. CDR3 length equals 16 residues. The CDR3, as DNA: TGTGCCAGCAGTTACACGGGACTAGCGGGAGCAGATACGCAGTATTTT. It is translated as CASSYTGLAGADTQYF.

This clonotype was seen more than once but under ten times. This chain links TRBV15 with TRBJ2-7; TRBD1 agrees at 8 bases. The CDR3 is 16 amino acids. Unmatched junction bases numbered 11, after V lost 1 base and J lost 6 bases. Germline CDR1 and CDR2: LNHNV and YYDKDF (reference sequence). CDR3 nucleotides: TGTGCCACCAGCAGAGGAACCCAGGGGGCGCATGTCGAGCAGTACTTC. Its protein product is CATSRGTQGAHVEQYF.

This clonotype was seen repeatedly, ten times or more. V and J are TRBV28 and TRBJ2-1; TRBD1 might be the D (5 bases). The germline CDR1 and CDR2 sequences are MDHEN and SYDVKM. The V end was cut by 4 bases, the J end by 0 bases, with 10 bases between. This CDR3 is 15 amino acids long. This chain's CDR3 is CASSYRITSYNEQFF. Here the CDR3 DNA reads TGTGCCAGCAGTTACAGGATAACCTCCTACAATGAGCAGTTCTTC.

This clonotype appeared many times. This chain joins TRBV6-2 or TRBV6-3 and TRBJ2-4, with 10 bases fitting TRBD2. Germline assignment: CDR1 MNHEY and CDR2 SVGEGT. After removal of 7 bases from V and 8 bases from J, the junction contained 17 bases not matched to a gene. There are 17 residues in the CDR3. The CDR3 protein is CASTRGLAGALWDIQYF. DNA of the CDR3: TGTGCCAGCACCAGGGGGCTAGCGGGGGCCCTCTGGGACATTCAGTACTTC.

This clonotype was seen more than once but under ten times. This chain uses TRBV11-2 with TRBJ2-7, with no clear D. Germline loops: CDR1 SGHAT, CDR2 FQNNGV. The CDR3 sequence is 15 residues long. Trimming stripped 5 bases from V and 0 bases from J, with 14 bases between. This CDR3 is CASSGEEFSSYEQYF. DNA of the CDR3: TGTGCCAGCAGCGGAGAAGAATTTAGCTCCTACGAGCAGTACTTC.

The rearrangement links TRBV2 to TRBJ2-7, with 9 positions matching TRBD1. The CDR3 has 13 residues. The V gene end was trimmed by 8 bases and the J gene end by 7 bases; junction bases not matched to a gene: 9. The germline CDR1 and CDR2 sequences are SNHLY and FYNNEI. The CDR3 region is CASQGQGTKEQYF. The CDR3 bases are TGTGCCAGCCAGGGACAGGGTACGAAGGAGCAGTACTTC.